This T cell receptor (beta chain) is from a study of blood T cell repertoires in COVID-19. Background on the study: The United States, Italy and Spain were the sources of the acute and convalescent COVID-19 samples.

CDR1 MNHEY and CDR2 SVGAGI come from the germline V gene. V lost 2 bases and J 2 bases, leaving 6 bases between the germline ends. The CDR3 is 13 amino acids. In the study's own analysis: Using reference gene primer amplification, nucleated cell counts were estimated. Assay used: immunoSEQ multiplex PCR; TCRdb lists only in-frame clones, some missing. V and J calls and clone size come straight from that table; D and trimming were deduced from the DNA. The sample has roughly 300,000 clones; 86% are singletons. Sequencing used peripheral blood. The receptor's source is a woman aged 50 to 65 with acute or convalescent COVID-19. The V gene is TRBV6-5, the J gene TRBJ1-2, with D unclear. The CDR3 DNA reads TGTGCCAGCAGTTACGACACCAACTATGGCTACACCTTC. Encoded protein: CASSYDTNYGYTF.